A selection of T cell receptor beta chains follows, all from one sample in a study of cytomegalovirus exposure and HLA in healthy donors. Produced via immunoSEQ multiplex PCR; TCRdb's table is partial and in-frame only. In the table there are 150,000 to 200,000 clones, about 79% of which are singletons. Sequenced material: PBMCs. All receptors derive from a man aged 50 or older in good health and CMV-seropositive. CDR3s include the opening cysteine and the closing phenylalanine or tryptophan. D genes are given only for firm matches. Not all rows give a size; the values are once, few, many and, for expanded clones, a class.

cdr3_nt cdr3_aa v_call d_call clone_size j_call
TGTGCCAGCAGTGCCCGGACAGGGAAGAGCAATCAGCCCCAGCATTTT CASSARTGKSNQPQHF TRBV6-1 TRBD1 NA TRBJ1-5
TGTGCCAGCAGCACGACAGGGTCGAACACTGAAGCTTTCTTT CASSTTGSNTEAFF TRBV2 TRBD1 NA TRBJ1-1
TGTGCCAGCAGTGACGGTCGGGACAGGGAAAAACGTGAAGCTTTCTTT CASSDGRDREKREAFF TRBV2 TRBD1 NA TRBJ1-1
TGTGCCAACAGCGCCGCTAGCGGGGGGGCTCGGGTTGGCGAGCAGTACTTC CANSAASGGARVGEQYF TRBV9 TRBD2 NA TRBJ2-7
TGTGCCAGCAGCCAAGGATCACTGGGGGGAGTAGAAAAACTGTTTTTT CASSQGSLGGVEKLFF TRBV4-2 NA NA TRBJ1-4
TGTGCCAGCAGTGCCCAGGGGGCCGGAGGTGAAAAACTGTTTTTT CASSAQGAGGEKLFF TRBV28 TRBD1 NA TRBJ1-4
TGTGCCAGCTCGCTAGCGGGGGAGGGAGAGACCCAGTACTTC CASSLAGEGETQYF TRBV7-3 TRBD2 NA TRBJ2-5
TGCGCCAGCAGCCAGGGCGGGGGAGCGGGGGGCACAGATACGCAGTATTTT CASSQGGGAGGTDTQYF TRBV4-1 TRBD2 NA TRBJ2-3
TGTGCCAGCAGCTCGTTTACGGGACAGGGGGCTTCAGATCAGCCCCAGCATTTT CASSSFTGQGASDQPQHF TRBV5-4 TRBD1 NA TRBJ1-5
TGTGCCGGGGGACAGGGGCACGAAAAACTGTTTTTT CAGGQGHEKLFF TRBV7-9 TRBD1 few TRBJ1-4
TGTGCCAGCAGCGAGGGCGGGCAGGGGACTGAAAAACTGTTTTTT CASSEGGQGTEKLFF TRBV7-6 NA NA TRBJ1-4
TGTGCCAGCACTCTCAACGTCCCGGAAGCGGCAGATACGCAGTATTTT CASTLNVPEAADTQYF TRBV6-6 NA NA TRBJ2-3
TGTGCCAGCAGTGAATTAATGGCGAACACTGAAGCTTTCTTT CASSELMANTEAFF TRBV6-1 NA NA TRBJ1-1
TGCGCCAGCAGCTTGGACAGGGGGCGCACAGATACGCAGTATTTT CASSLDRGRTDTQYF TRBV5-1 TRBD1 NA TRBJ2-3
TGCGCCAGCAGCTTGGCCGAGGGGGTTCGGCGGAACACTGAAGCTTTCTTT CASSLAEGVRRNTEAFF TRBV5-1 NA NA TRBJ1-1
TGTGCCAGCAGCGTAGGGGACCGACTAGCGGGGGGCCTCCAGTACTTC CASSVGDRLAGGLQYF TRBV9 TRBD2 NA TRBJ2-7
TGTGCCACCGCGGGAGGGACCCAGGGCTACACCTTC CATAGGTQGYTF TRBV6-1 NA NA TRBJ1-2
TGTGCCAGTTGGGGCCAGGGGTGGGGGGAGCAGTTCTTC CASWGQGWGEQFF TRBV2 NA NA TRBJ2-1
TGTGCCAGCAGCTTCGATAGCAACTATGGCTACACCTTC CASSFDSNYGYTF TRBV7-8 NA NA TRBJ1-2
TGCGCCAGCAGCTCCGCAACAGGGTCTAATGAAAAACTGTTTTTT CASSSATGSNEKLFF TRBV5-1 NA NA TRBJ1-4